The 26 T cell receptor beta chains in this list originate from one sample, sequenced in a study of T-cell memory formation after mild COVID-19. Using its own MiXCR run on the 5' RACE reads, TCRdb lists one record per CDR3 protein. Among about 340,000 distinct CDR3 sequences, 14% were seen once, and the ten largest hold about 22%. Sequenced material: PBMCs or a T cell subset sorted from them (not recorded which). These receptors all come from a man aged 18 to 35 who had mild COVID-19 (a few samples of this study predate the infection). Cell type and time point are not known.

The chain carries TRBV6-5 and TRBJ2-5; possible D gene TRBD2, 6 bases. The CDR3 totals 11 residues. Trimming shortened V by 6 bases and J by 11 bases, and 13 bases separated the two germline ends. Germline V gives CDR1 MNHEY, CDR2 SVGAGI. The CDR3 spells CASRTFRGQYF. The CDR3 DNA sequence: TGTGCCAGCAGGACCTTCCGGGGGCAGTACTTC.

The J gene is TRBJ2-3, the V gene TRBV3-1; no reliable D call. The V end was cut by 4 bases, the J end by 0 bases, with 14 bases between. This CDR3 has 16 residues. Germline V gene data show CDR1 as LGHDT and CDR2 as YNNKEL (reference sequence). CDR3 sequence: CASSRIAVPSTDTQYF. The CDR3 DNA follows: TGTGCCAGCAGCCGAATCGCGGTTCCTAGCACAGATACGCAGTATTTT.

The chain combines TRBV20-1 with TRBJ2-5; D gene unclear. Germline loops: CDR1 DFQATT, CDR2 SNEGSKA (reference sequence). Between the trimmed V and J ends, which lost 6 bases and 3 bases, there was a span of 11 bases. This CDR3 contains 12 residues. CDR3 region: CSAGILEETQYF. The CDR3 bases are TGCAGTGCCGGCATACTGGAAGAGACCCAGTACTTC.

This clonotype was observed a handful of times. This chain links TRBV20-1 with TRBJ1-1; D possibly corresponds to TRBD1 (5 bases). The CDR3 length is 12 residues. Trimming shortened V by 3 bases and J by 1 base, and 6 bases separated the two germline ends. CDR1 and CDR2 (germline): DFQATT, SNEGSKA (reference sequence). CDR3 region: CSASQGNTEAFF. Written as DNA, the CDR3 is TGCAGTGCTAGCCAGGGGAACACTGAAGCTTTCTTT.

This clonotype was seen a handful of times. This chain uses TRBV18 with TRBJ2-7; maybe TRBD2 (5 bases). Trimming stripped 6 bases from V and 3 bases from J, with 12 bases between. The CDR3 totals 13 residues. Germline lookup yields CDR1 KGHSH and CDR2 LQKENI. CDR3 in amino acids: CASSTGIIYEQYF. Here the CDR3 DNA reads TGTGCCAGCTCTACCGGGATCATCTACGAGCAGTACTTC. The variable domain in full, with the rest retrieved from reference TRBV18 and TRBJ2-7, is NAGVMQNPRHLVRRRGQEARLRCSPMKGHSHVYWYRQLPEEGLKFMVYLQKENIIDESGMPKERFSAEFPKEGPSILRIQQVVRGDSAAYFCASSTGIIYEQYFGPGTRLTVT.

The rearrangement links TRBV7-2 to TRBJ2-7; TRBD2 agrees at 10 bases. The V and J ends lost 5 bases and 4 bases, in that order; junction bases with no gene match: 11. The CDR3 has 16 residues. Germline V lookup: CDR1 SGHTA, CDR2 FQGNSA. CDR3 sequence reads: CASSPMGLAGEYEQYV. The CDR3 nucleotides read TGTGCCAGCAGCCCAATGGGGCTAGCGGGGGAATACGAGCAGTACGTC.

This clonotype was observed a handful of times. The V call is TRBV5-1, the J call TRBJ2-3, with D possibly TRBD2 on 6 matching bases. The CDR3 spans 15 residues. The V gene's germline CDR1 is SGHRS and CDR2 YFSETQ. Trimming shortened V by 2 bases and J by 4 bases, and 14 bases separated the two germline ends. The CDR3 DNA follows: TGCGCCAGCAGCTTTTCGAGCGGGTACCCAGATACGCAGTATTTT. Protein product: CASSFSSGYPDTQYF.

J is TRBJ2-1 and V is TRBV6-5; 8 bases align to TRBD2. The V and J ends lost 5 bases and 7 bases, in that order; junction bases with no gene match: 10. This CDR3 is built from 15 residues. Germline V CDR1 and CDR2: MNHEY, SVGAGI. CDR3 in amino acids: CASSGGLAGWNEQFF. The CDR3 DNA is TGTGCCAGCAGTGGCGGGTTAGCGGGGTGGAATGAGCAGTTCTTC.

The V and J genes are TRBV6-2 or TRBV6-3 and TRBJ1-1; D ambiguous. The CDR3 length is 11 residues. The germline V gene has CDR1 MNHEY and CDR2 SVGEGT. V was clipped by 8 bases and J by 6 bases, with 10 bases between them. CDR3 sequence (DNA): TGTGCCAGCCGTTGGGGTCCTGAAGCTTTCTTT. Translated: CASRWGPEAFF.

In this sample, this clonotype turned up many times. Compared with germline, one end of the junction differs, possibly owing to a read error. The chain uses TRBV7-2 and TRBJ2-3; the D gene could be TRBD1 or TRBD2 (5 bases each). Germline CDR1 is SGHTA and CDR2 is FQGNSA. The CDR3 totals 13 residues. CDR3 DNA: TGCGCCAGCAGCTTGGGGGACACAGATACGCAGTATTTT. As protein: CASSLGDTDTQYF. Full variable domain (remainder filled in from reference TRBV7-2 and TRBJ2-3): GAGVSQSPSNKVTEKGKDVELRCDPISGHTALYWYRQSLGQGLEFLIYFQGNSAPDKSGLPSDRFSAERTGGSVSTLTIQRTQQEDSAVYLCASSLGDTDTQYFGPGTRLTVL.

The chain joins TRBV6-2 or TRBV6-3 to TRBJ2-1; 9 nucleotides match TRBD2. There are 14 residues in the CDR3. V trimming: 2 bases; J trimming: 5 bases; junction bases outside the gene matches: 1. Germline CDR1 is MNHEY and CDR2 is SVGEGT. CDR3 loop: CASSYLAGHNEQFF. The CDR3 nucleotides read TGTGCCAGCAGTTACCTAGCGGGGCACAATGAGCAGTTCTTC.

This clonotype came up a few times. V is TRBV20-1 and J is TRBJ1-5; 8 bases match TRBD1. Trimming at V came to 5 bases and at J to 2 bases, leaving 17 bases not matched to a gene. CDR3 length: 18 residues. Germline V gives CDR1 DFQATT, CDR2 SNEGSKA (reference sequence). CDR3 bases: TGCAGTGCTCAGACAGGGGACGTAGTAAGGGGTGGCAATCAGCCCCAGCATTTT. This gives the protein CSAQTGDVVRGGNQPQHF.

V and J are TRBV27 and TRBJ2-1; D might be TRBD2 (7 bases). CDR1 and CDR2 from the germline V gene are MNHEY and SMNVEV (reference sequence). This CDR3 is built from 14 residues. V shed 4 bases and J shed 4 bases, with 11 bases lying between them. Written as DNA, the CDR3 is TGTGCCAGCAGTTCGGGGGGCTGGTACAATGAGCAGTTCTTC. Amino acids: CASSSGGWYNEQFF.

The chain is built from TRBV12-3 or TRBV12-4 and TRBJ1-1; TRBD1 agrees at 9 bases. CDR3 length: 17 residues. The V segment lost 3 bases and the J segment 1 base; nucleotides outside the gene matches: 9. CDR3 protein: CASSLTWDRDSNTEAFF. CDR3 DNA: TGTGCCAGCAGTTTGACCTGGGACAGGGATTCGAACACTGAAGCTTTCTTT.

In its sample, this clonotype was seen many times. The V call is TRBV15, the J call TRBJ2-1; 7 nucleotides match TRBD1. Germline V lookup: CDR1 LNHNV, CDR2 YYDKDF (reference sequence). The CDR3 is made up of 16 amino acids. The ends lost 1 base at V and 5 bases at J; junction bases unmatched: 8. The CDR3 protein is CATSRGMGQLNNEQFF. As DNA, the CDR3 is TGTGCCACCAGCAGAGGGATGGGACAGCTTAACAATGAGCAGTTCTTC.

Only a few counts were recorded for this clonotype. CDR3 in DNA: TGTGCCTCGCGGTCGGGGGCAGAGAAACTGTTTTTT. Its protein is CASRSGAEKLFF. The gene calls are TRBV7-9 and TRBJ1-4, with D maybe TRBD1 (6 bases). CDR3 size: 12 residues. Germline V gene data show CDR1 as SEHNR and CDR2 as FQNEAQ (reference sequence). V shed 11 bases and J shed 11 bases, with 18 bases lying between them. Looking up the rest from reference TRBV7-9 and TRBJ1-4 gives the full variable domain: DTGVSQNPRHKITKRGQNVTFRCDPISEHNRLYWYRQTLGQGPEFLTYFQNEAQLEKSRLLSDRFSAERPKGSFSTLEIQRTEQGDSAMYLCASRSGAEKLFFGSGTQLSVL.

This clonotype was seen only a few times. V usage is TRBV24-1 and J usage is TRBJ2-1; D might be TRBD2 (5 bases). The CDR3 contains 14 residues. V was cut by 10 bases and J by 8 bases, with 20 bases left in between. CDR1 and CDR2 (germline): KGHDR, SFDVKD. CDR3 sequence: CATRLAGSTHEQFF. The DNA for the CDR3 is TGTGCCACAAGATTGGCGGGCAGCACTCATGAGCAGTTCTTC.

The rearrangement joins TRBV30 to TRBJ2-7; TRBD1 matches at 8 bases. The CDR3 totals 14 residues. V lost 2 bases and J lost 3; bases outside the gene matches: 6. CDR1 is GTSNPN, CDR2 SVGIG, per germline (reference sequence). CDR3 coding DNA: TGTGCCTGGAGTAAACAGGGGGAGAGCTACGAGCAGTACTTC. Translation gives CAWSKQGESYEQYF.

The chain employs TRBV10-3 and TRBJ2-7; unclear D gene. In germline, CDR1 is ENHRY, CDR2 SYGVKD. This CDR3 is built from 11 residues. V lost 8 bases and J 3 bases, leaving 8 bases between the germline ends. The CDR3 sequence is CAIRSDYEQYV. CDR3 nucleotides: TGTGCCATCCGGTCGGACTACGAGCAGTACGTC.

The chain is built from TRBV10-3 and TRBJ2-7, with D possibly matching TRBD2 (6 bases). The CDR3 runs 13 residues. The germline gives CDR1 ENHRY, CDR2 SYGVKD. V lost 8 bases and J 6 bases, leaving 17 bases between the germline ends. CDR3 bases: TGTGCCATCTCCGTGGATGGGGGAGGCGAGCAGTACGTC. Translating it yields CAISVDGGGEQYV.

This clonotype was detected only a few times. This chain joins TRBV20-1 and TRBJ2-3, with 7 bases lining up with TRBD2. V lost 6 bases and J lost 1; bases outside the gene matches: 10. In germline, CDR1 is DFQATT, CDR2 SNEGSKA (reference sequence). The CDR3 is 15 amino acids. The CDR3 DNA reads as TGCAGTGCCCAAGAGACGGGAGGCGGCACAGATACGCAGTATTTT. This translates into CSAQETGGGTDTQYF.

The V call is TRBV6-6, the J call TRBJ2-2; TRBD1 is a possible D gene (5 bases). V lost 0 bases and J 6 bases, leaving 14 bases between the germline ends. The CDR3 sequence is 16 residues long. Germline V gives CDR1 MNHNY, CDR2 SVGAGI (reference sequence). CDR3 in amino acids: CASSYSNYGAPGELFF. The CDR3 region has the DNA TGTGCCAGCAGTTACTCGAATTATGGGGCCCCCGGGGAGCTGTTTTTT.

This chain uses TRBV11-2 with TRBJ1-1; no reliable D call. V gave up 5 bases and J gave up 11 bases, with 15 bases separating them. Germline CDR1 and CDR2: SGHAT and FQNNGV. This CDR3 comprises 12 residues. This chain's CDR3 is CASSQKRTQAFF. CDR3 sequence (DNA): TGTGCCAGCAGCCAAAAGAGAACACAGGCTTTCTTT.

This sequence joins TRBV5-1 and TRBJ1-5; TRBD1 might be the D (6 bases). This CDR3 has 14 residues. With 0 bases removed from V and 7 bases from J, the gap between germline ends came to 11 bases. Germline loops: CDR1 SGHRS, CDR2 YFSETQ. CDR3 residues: CASSLDGGWQPQHF. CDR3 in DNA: TGCGCCAGCAGCTTGGATGGGGGCTGGCAGCCCCAGCATTTT.

The CDR3 region is CASSYSIRDSGANVLTF. For the CDR3, the DNA is TGTGCCAGCAGTTACTCGATCAGGGATTCAGGGGCCAACGTCCTGACTTTC. This chain connects TRBV6-2 or TRBV6-3 to TRBJ2-6; a weak D match, TRBD1 (5 bases). This CDR3 region has 17 residues. Per the germline V gene, CDR1 is MNHEY and CDR2 is SVGEGT. V shed 0 bases and J shed 4 bases, with 13 bases lying between them.

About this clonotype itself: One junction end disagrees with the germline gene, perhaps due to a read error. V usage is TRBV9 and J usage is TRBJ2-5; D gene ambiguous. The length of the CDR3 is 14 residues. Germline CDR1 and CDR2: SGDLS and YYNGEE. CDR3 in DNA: TGTGCCAGCAGCGTAGATGGGTCCCAAGAGACCAAGTACTTC. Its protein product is CASSVDGSQETKYF.